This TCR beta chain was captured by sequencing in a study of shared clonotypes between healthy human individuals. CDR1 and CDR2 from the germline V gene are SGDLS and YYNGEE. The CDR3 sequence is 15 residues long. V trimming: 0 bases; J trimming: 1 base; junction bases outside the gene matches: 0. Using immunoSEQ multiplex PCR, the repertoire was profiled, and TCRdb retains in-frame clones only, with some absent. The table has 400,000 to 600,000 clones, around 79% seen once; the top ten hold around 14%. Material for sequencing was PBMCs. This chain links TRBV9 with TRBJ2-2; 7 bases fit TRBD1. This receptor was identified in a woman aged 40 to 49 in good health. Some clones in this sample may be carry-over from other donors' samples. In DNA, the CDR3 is TGTGCCAGCAGCGTAGGGACAGGGAACACCGGGGAGCTGTTTTTT. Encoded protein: CASSVGTGNTGELFF.